A selection of T cell receptor beta chains follows, all from one sample in a study of PD-1 blockade in classical Hodgkin lymphoma. TCRdb's table, derived via immunoSEQ multiplex PCR, lists solely in-frame clones and lacks some. The table lists around 90,000 clones, roughly 78% of them singletons. The source was peripheral blood mononuclear cells (PBMCs), collected before the fourth cycle of nivolumab. The source of these receptors is a human donor with classical Hodgkin lymphoma. CDR3s include the opening cysteine and the closing phenylalanine or tryptophan. D genes are given only for firm matches. Only part of the rows carry a size: once, few, many, or a class if the clone is expanded.

>NA|NA|TRBJ2-2|TRBV6-6
TGTGCCAGCAGTTACTCGGGGAGTGTCACCGGGGAGCTGTTTTTT
CASSYSGSVTGELFF
>TRBD2|NA|TRBJ2-1|TRBV10-3
TGTGCCATCAGTGAGTCACCTAGCGGAGATAACAATGAGCAGTTCTTC
CAISESPSGDNNEQFF
>TRBD2|few|TRBJ2-3|TRBV10-3
TGTGCCATCAGTGAACTAGCGGGGAGCACAGATACGCAGTATTTT
CAISELAGSTDTQYF
>NA|few|TRBJ1-4|TRBV7-9
TGTGCCAGCAGCTCATGGACCGTCAATGAAAAACTGTTTTTT
CASSSWTVNEKLFF
>NA|NA|TRBJ1-2|TRBV6-1
TGTGCCAGCAGTGAGGGGGGGGTACGAACCTATGGCTACACCTTC
CASSEGGVRTYGYTF
>NA|NA|TRBJ2-5|TRBV23-1
TGCGCCAGCATCGGCAGGGGGAGGGAGACCCAGTACTTC
CASIGRGRETQYF
>NA|NA|TRBJ2-7|TRBV7-9
TGTGCCAGCAGCCTTGACGGGGTTTTTTACGAGCAGTACTTC
CASSLDGVFYEQYF
>NA|NA|TRBJ1-6|TRBV6-5
TGTGCCAGTACGGCTGGCGGGACCCTCCACTTT
CASTAGGTLHF
>NA|NA|TRBJ2-2|TRBV18
TGTGCCAGCTCACCACGCCCCGGGGAGCTGTTTTTT
CASSPRPGELFF
>NA|NA|TRBJ2-7|TRBV6-1
TGTGCCAGCAGCTGGGGCGAGCAGTACTTC
CASSWGEQYF
>NA|NA|TRBJ2-1|TRBV5-1
TGCGCCAGCAGCTTGGCACAGGTGTTGGATGAGCAGTTCTTC
CASSLAQVLDEQFF
>NA|NA|TRBJ1-2|TRBV6-5
TGTGCCAGCCGCGGGGCCAACTATGGCTACACCTTC
CASRGANYGYTF
>NA|NA|TRBJ2-1|TRBV5-1
TGCGCCAGCAGCTTGTTTGTCGGCAGCTCCTACAATGAGCAGTTCTTC
CASSLFVGSSYNEQFF
>NA|NA|TRBJ1-3|TRBV18
TGTGCCAGCTCACCACAGCCCGAATCTGGAAACACCATATATTTT
CASSPQPESGNTIYF
>NA|once|TRBJ2-7|TRBV5-5
TGTGCCAGCAGCTTGGGGCCATTGGGAAGGGGCGAGCAGTACTTC
CASSLGPLGRGEQYF
>NA|NA|TRBJ2-7|TRBV18
TGTGCCAGCTCACCACCTTCCAGGGGCTACGAGCAGTACTTC
CASSPPSRGYEQYF
>TRBD1|NA|TRBJ1-5|TRBV6-6
TGTGCCAGCAGAACCGACAGGGCGGGCAATCAGCCCCAGCATTTT
CASRTDRAGNQPQHF
>NA|once|TRBJ2-1|TRBV7-2
TGTGCCAGCAGCCCAAATTTCAATGAGCAGTTCTTC
CASSPNFNEQFF
>TRBD1|once|TRBJ2-2|TRBV5-1
TGCGCCAGCAGCCTGCAGCATCAGGGGGTCACCGGGGAGCTGTTTTTT
CASSLQHQGVTGELFF
>NA|NA|TRBJ1-5|TRBV9
TGTGCCAGCAGCTCCTCGGCAGCCACCAATCAGCCCCAGCATTTT
CASSSSAATNQPQHF
>TRBD1|few|TRBJ1-5|TRBV28
TGTGCCAGCAGTTTATTGGGAAGGGGGCTCGGGAATCAGCCCCAGCATTTT
CASSLLGRGLGNQPQHF
>NA|NA|TRBJ2-5|TRBV19
TGTGCCAGTAGTACCTCCAGGGGAGGAGAGACCCAGTACTTC
CASSTSRGGETQYF
>NA|NA|TRBJ1-5|TRBV30
TGTGCCTGGAGTGTAGGGCGGGGTGAACAGCCCCAGCATTTT
CAWSVGRGEQPQHF
>NA|NA|TRBJ1-6|TRBV4-2
TGTGCCAGCAACCCAGAGGTGAGGAGCTCCTATAATTCACCCCTCCACTTT
CASNPEVRSSYNSPLHF
>NA|NA|TRBJ2-1|TRBV7-7
TGTGCTAGCAGCTCAACAGGGAGCTCCTACAATGAGCAGTTCTTC
CASSSTGSSYNEQFF
>TRBD1|NA|TRBJ1-2|TRBV2
TGTGCCAGCACAGGGGGAGCTGGGTCCATCTATGGCTACACCTTC
CASTGGAGSIYGYTF
>NA|once|TRBJ1-4|TRBV6-6
TGTGCCAGCAGTTACGGGGGCTTGAATGAAAAACTGTTTTTT
CASSYGGLNEKLFF
>NA|few|TRBJ1-1|TRBV7-9
TGTGCCAGCAGCAATCAGAGACTCAACACTGAAGCTTTCTTT
CASSNQRLNTEAFF
>NA|NA|TRBJ1-1|TRBV7-3
TGTGCCAGCAGCCCTACAGCGGGCACTGAAGCTTTCTTT
CASSPTAGTEAFF
>NA|few|TRBJ2-1|TRBV10-3
TGTGCCATCAGATCCCAGGGGCTTTACAATGAGCAGTTCTTC
CAIRSQGLYNEQFF
>TRBD2|NA|TRBJ2-1|TRBV7-2
TGTGCCAGCAGCTTAGGTTCTCTAGCGGGAGGGCCTAGCAATGAGCAGTTCTTC
CASSLGSLAGGPSNEQFF
>NA|NA|TRBJ1-5|TRBV2
TGTGCCAGTCGAGGGGGGGGAAATCAGCCCCAGCATTTT
CASRGGGNQPQHF
>TRBD1|NA|TRBJ1-2|TRBV4-3
TGCGCCAGCAGCCAAGAAGGACAGGGGTATGGCTACACCTTC
CASSQEGQGYGYTF
>NA|NA|TRBJ2-1|TRBV7-3
TGTGCCAGCAGCCCAGGACAGTACAATGAGCAGTTCTTC
CASSPGQYNEQFF
>TRBD1|NA|TRBJ2-1|TRBV7-8
TGTGCCAGCAGCTTACGGGGACAGGGAACCTACAATGAGCAGTTCTTC
CASSLRGQGTYNEQFF
>TRBD1|NA|TRBJ1-6|TRBV2
TGTGCCAGCAGGCCCGGACAGGGGCTTAATTCACCCCTCCACTTT
CASRPGQGLNSPLHF
>NA|NA|TRBJ1-2|TRBV6-5
TGTGCCAGCACCCCGGGTCCGCAAATTTATGGCTACACCTTC
CASTPGPQIYGYTF
>TRBD1|once|TRBJ2-5|TRBV5-1
TGCGCCAGCAGCTTGTTTGGGACAGTGCGATCTCCATACCAAGAGACCCAGTACTTC
CASSLFGTVRSPYQETQYF
>NA|NA|TRBJ1-2|TRBV11-2
TGTGCCAGCAGCTTAGTGGGGAGAGGGTATGGCTACACCTTC
CASSLVGRGYGYTF
>NA|NA|TRBJ1-4|TRBV7-9
TGTGCCAGCAGCCGAGGGTGGATAGGAGAAAAACTGTTTTTT
CASSRGWIGEKLFF
>NA|once|TRBJ2-7|TRBV18
TGTGCCAGCTCACCACCCACCAACGAGCAGTACTTC
CASSPPTNEQYF
>TRBD1|NA|TRBJ2-7|TRBV15
TGTGCCACCAGCAGAGATACCGGACAGGTGGCTCGTCTCTACGAGCAGTACTTC
CATSRDTGQVARLYEQYF